This passage covers 26 T cell receptor beta chains from one sample sequenced in a study of blood T cell repertoires in COVID-19. The method was immunoSEQ multiplex PCR; TCRdb's version includes in-frame clones alone and lacks a portion of them. Seen here are about 100,000 clones, about 80% observed once, and the top ten hold 3.5% to 5%. What was sequenced was peripheral blood. These receptors all come from a human donor in a cohort sampled during active COVID-19.

This sequence joins TRBV5-1 and TRBJ2-2; TRBD2 is a possible D gene (5 bases). V was shortened by 4 bases and J by 0 bases, with 13 bases between the two germline ends. CDR3 length: 16 residues. Germline loops: CDR1 SGHRS, CDR2 YFSETQ. CDR3 sequence: CASSITRAANTGELFF. The CDR3 DNA follows: TGCGCCAGCAGCATCACTAGAGCCGCGAACACCGGGGAGCTGTTTTTT.

The count of this clone is one. CDR3 in DNA: TGTGCCAGCAGCTTAGTCGGGTCCACAAGCTCCTATAATTCACCCCTCCACTTT. Protein product: CASSLVGSTSSYNSPLHF. This sequence joins TRBV11-2 and TRBJ1-6; no definite D call. Trimming took off 1 base at V and 0 bases at J, with 13 bases between the two ends. The germline V gene has CDR1 SGHAT and CDR2 FQNNGV. The CDR3 has 18 amino acids.

The rearrangement links TRBV5-1 to TRBJ1-1; 7 bases align to TRBD1. V shed 1 base and J 8 bases; nucleotides not matched to a gene: 8. Germline assignment: CDR1 SGHRS and CDR2 YFSETQ. The CDR3 loop spans 14 amino acids. The CDR3 here is CASSLSQGVAEAFF. The CDR3 nucleotides read TGCGCCAGCAGCTTGTCGCAGGGGGTGGCGGAAGCTTTCTTT.

The chain recombines TRBV9 with TRBJ2-7, with TRBD2 matching 7 bases. J gave up 4 bases and V 0 bases, and 7 bases lay outside the gene matches. Germline CDR1 reads SGDLS; CDR2 reads YYNGEE. The CDR3 loop spans 15 amino acids. In DNA, the CDR3 is TGTGCCAGCAGCGTAGGGGCGGGGGTAACGTACGAGCAGTACTTC. Residues: CASSVGAGVTYEQYF. The entire variable domain, with the rest obtained from reference TRBV9 and TRBJ2-7, is as follows: DSGVTQTPKHLITATGQRVTLRCSPRSGDLSVYWYQQSLDQGLQFLIQYYNGEERAKGNILERFSAQQFPDLHSELNLSSLELGDSALYFCASSVGAGVTYEQYFGPGTRLTVT.

The rearrangement links TRBV7-2 to TRBJ2-1, with 9 nucleotides matching TRBD2. Unmatched junction bases numbered 10, after V lost 5 bases and J lost 8 bases. The CDR3 has 15 amino acids. Germline V gives CDR1 SGHTA, CDR2 FQGNSA. The CDR3 is CASSVLRGGGHEQFF. DNA of the CDR3: TGTGCCAGCAGCGTCTTGCGGGGGGGCGGCCATGAGCAGTTCTTC.

The CDR3 DNA is TGTGCCACTATCGGGACAGGGGGTAGTGGCTACACCTTC. Translated: CATIGTGGSGYTF. This rearrangement joins TRBV19 to TRBJ1-2; TRBD1 matches 11 bases. J lost 7 bases, V lost 10 bases, and 8 bases had no gene match. The germline V gene encodes CDR1 LNHDA and CDR2 SQIVND (reference sequence). CDR3 length: 13 amino acids. Looking up the rest from reference TRBV19 and TRBJ1-2 gives the full variable domain: DGGITQSPKYLFRKEGQNVTLSCEQNLNHDAMYWYRQDPGQGLRLIYYSQIVNDFQKGDIAEGYSVSREKKESFPLTVTSAQKNPTAFYLCATIGTGGSGYTFGSGTRLTVV.

The gene calls are TRBV7-2 and TRBJ2-7; no reliable D call. The CDR3 covers 15 residues. Deletions cut 7 bases from V and 0 bases from J, with 16 bases between. CDR1 SGHTA and CDR2 FQGNSA come from the germline V gene. CDR3 in DNA: TGTGCCAGCACGTACTCCCTCACCAACTCCTACGAGCAGTACTTC. Its translation: CASTYSLTNSYEQYF.

This sequence joins TRBV21-1 and TRBJ1-1; the table's D call, TRBD1, has no DNA check behind it. TRBV21-1 constitutes a pseudogene. The CDR3 spans 16 residues. CDR3: CASSIGDIRTRLEAFF. The CDR3 coding sequence is TGTGCCAGCAGCATAGGGGACATACGAACACGGTTGGAAGCTTTCTTT.

The chain's CDR3 is CASSQGRDYGYTF. The CDR3 region has the DNA TGTGCCAGCAGCCAGGGGAGGGACTATGGCTACACCTTC. V and J are TRBV28 and TRBJ1-2; a possible D gene is TRBD1 (6 bases). V was trimmed by 6 bases and J by 3 bases, leaving 11 bases between them. Germline V gene data show CDR1 as MDHEN and CDR2 as SYDVKM. There are 13 residues in the CDR3.

V usage is TRBV30 and J usage is TRBJ2-4; 8 bases match TRBD2. J gave up 0 bases and V 7 bases, and 5 bases lay outside the gene matches. The length of the CDR3 is 14 residues. Germline assignment: CDR1 GTSNPN and CDR2 SVGIG (reference sequence). The CDR3 DNA sequence: TGTGCCTCTTGGAGCGGGGGAGCCAAAAACATTCAGTACTTC. Residues: CASWSGGAKNIQYF.

V is TRBV14 and J is TRBJ2-7; tentatively, D is TRBD2 (6 bases). Looked up from germline, CDR1 is SGHDN and CDR2 is FVKESK. V lost 3 bases and J lost 5, with 14 bases in between. CDR3 length: 14 amino acids. CDR3 sequence reads: CASSHPTGGNEQYF. DNA for the CDR3: TGTGCCAGCAGCCACCCCACAGGCGGGAACGAGCAGTACTTC.

V gene TRBV9 combines with J gene TRBJ1-3; D uncertain. This CDR3 spans 15 amino acids. Germline-derived CDR1 and CDR2 are SGDLS and YYNGEE. V dropped 4 bases and J dropped 4 bases, with 15 bases sitting between them. The CDR3 reads CASSSSVGSGNTIYF. The DNA for the CDR3 is TGTGCCAGCAGCTCCAGCGTGGGTTCAGGAAACACCATATATTTT.

The gene calls are TRBV19 and TRBJ2-1, with 9 bases lining up with TRBD2. The V segment lost 5 bases and the J segment 8 bases; nucleotides outside the gene matches: 4. This CDR3 is 13 amino acids long. The germline gives CDR1 LNHDA, CDR2 SQIVND (reference sequence). The CDR3 reads CASSPGLAHEQFF. The CDR3 DNA reads as TGTGCCAGTAGTCCGGGACTAGCTCATGAGCAGTTCTTC.

CDR3 protein: CSAPRSSDTQYF. The CDR3 DNA reads TGCAGCGCTCCCAGAAGTTCAGATACGCAGTATTTT. The chain is built from TRBV29-1 and TRBJ2-3; D remains unclear. CDR1 SQVTM and CDR2 ANQGSEA come from the germline V gene. The CDR3 runs 12 residues. Between the trimmed V and J ends, which lost 7 bases and 4 bases, there was a span of 12 bases.

In its sample, this clone was seen a few times. The chain has TRBV21-1 and TRBJ2-1; the table's D call, TRBD1, was not checked against the DNA. TRBV21-1 is listed as a pseudogene. This CDR3 spans 20 amino acids. The CDR3 DNA reads as TGTGCCAGCAGCCCTCAAAGGGGGAACCCGACAGGGCGAGGAGGAAATGAGCAGTTCTTC. This sequence encodes CASSPQRGNPTGRGGNEQFF.

The rearrangement joins TRBV29-1 to TRBJ2-7, with unresolved D. Germline V lookup: CDR1 SQVTM, CDR2 ANQGSEA. The CDR3 has 13 residues. Trimming removed 5 bases from V and 4 bases from J, with 15 bases in between. In DNA form, the CDR3 reads TGCAGCGTTAGAGGCCTCCCCCCTTACGAGCAGTACTTC. It yields the protein CSVRGLPPYEQYF.

The genes are TRBV19 and TRBJ1-1, with TRBD1 matching over 9 bases. Germline loops: CDR1 LNHDA, CDR2 SQIVND (reference sequence). V lost 7 bases and J lost 0; bases outside the gene matches: 15. The CDR3 totals 18 residues. This chain's CDR3 is CASTLAGTGTIVNTEAFF. In nucleotides, the CDR3 is TGTGCCAGTACCCTAGCCGGGACAGGGACCATCGTGAACACTGAAGCTTTCTTT.

On this clone itself: Other nucleotide sequences from this sample produce the same CDR3. This rearrangement joins TRBV5-1 to TRBJ2-7; 9 bases are a match to TRBD1. Germline V gives CDR1 SGHRS, CDR2 YFSETQ. The CDR3 is 13 amino acids. Trimming took 0 bases from V and 6 from J; bases not matched to a gene: 1. CDR3 bases: TGCGCCAGCAGCTTGGGACAGGGGGGCGAGCAGTACTTC. As protein: CASSLGQGGEQYF.

This sequence joins TRBV19 and TRBJ2-7; 8 bases align to TRBD2. After removal of 8 bases from V and 2 bases from J, the junction contained 8 bases not matched to a gene. The CDR3 length is 14 residues. Germline loops: CDR1 LNHDA, CDR2 SQIVND (reference sequence). CDR3 protein: CASANLAGAYEQYF. The CDR3, as DNA: TGTGCCAGTGCGAATCTAGCGGGTGCCTACGAGCAGTACTTC.

The chain carries TRBV6-5 and TRBJ2-2; TRBD2 is a possible D gene (5 bases). Looked up from germline, CDR1 is MNHEY and CDR2 is SVGAGI. The CDR3 totals 14 residues. Written as DNA, the CDR3 is TGTGCTCACAACGCCAGGCGGAGGTCCGGGGAGCTGTTTTTT. Protein product: CAHNARRRSGELFF.

V is TRBV5-6 and J is TRBJ1-5; unclear D gene. From germline, CDR1 is SGHDT and CDR2 YYEEEE. Trimming removed 0 bases from V and 3 bases from J, with 13 bases in between. The CDR3 is made up of 16 amino acids. CDR3 protein: CASSLGGRGFNQPQHF. The DNA of the CDR3 is TGTGCCAGCAGCTTGGGCGGGAGAGGCTTCAATCAGCCCCAGCATTTT.

This chain links TRBV12-3 or TRBV12-4 with TRBJ2-2; maybe TRBD1 (6 bases). The CDR3 extends over 13 amino acids. V lost 6 bases, J lost 4 bases, and 9 bases lay in between. CDR3 amino acids: CASRRGSTGELFF. The CDR3 DNA sequence: TGTGCCAGCAGAAGGGGGAGCACCGGGGAGCTGTTTTTT.

The chain recombines TRBV4-3 with TRBJ2-7; possibly TRBD2 for D (6 bases). The CDR3 is 14 amino acids. Germline loops: CDR1 LGHNA, CDR2 YSLEER. Trimming took off 1 base at V and 4 bases at J, with 11 bases between the two ends. CDR3 amino acids: CASSQGVEGYEQYF. The CDR3 nucleotides are TGCGCCAGCAGCCAAGGCGTGGAGGGGTACGAGCAGTACTTC.

The rearrangement links TRBV7-2 to TRBJ2-1, with 10 bases matching TRBD2. The length of the CDR3 is 16 residues. Germline loops: CDR1 SGHTA, CDR2 FQGNSA. Trimming removed 1 base from V and 7 bases from J; junction bases left unmatched: 7. The CDR3 region is CASSLGSGGALNEQFF. CDR3 coding DNA: TGTGCCAGCAGCTTAGGGAGCGGGGGGGCTCTTAATGAGCAGTTCTTC.

This sequence joins TRBV6-2 or TRBV6-3 and TRBJ1-5; 7 nucleotides agree with TRBD1. The CDR3 is 15 amino acids. V lost 5 bases to trimming and J lost 5 bases; unmatched junction nucleotides: 9. The germline gives CDR1 MNHEY, CDR2 SVGEGT. This CDR3 reads CASSIRTGPYQPQHF. The CDR3 DNA is TGTGCCAGCAGTATCCGGACAGGTCCTTATCAGCCCCAGCATTTT.

The chain employs TRBV19 and TRBJ2-6; D is undetermined. V lost 4 bases and J 0 bases, leaving 7 bases between the germline ends. The V gene's germline CDR1 is LNHDA and CDR2 SQIVND (reference sequence). The CDR3 is 15 amino acids. CDR3 DNA: TGTGCCAGTAGTAATTCGGTCTCTGGGGCCAACGTCCTGACTTTC. Its translation is CASSNSVSGANVLTF. Looking up the rest from reference TRBV19 and TRBJ2-6 gives the full variable domain: DGGITQSPKYLFRKEGQNVTLSCEQNLNHDAMYWYRQDPGQGLRLIYYSQIVNDFQKGDIAEGYSVSREKKESFPLTVTSAQKNPTAFYLCASSNSVSGANVLTFGAGSRLTVL.